The rows below give T cell receptor beta chains drawn from one sample of a study of blood T cell repertoires in COVID-19. Sequencing was performed with immunoSEQ multiplex PCR; in TCRdb, only in-frame clones are kept and a portion is missing. This table has 45,000 to 65,000 clones, 90% appearing once. Sequencing used peripheral blood. The source is a human donor in a cohort sampled during active COVID-19. Both conserved end residues are part of each CDR3. Fields, in order: J gene, V gene, clone size, D gene, CDR3 protein, CDR3 DNA. A D gene is named only where the DNA matches it firmly. Some rows mark clone size as missing; the rest say once, few, many or name a class of expanded clone.

J: TRBJ2-5; V: TRBV15; size: -; D: -; CDR3: CATSRSLVQETQYF; DNA: TGTGCCACCAGCAGGTCGCTAGTCCAAGAGACCCAGTACTTC
J: TRBJ1-2; V: TRBV9; size: -; D: -; CDR3: CASSVDKRIYGYTF; DNA: TGTGCCAGCAGCGTAGACAAGCGGATCTATGGCTACACCTTC
J: TRBJ2-1; V: TRBV29-1; size: -; D: -; CDR3: CSAPEGPFRGAGNEQFF; DNA: TGCAGCGCCCCCGAGGGTCCTTTTCGGGGGGCCGGGAATGAGCAGTTCTTC
J: TRBJ2-3; V: TRBV9; size: -; D: -; CDR3: CASSVALGGATDTQYF; DNA: TGTGCCAGCAGCGTAGCTTTGGGGGGAGCCACAGATACGCAGTATTTT
J: TRBJ2-1; V: TRBV28; size: -; D: -; CDR3: CASSLIGLARKSYNEQFF; DNA: TGTGCCAGCAGTTTAATAGGGCTAGCGAGAAAGTCTTACAATGAGCAGTTCTTC
J: TRBJ1-4; V: TRBV4-3; size: -; D: TRBD1; CDR3: CASSQDRQGVGKLFF; DNA: TGCGCCAGCAGCCAAGATCGGCAGGGGGTGGGAAAACTGTTTTTT
J: TRBJ2-3; V: TRBV5-6; size: once; D: TRBD1; CDR3: CASSLRTGSTDTQYF; DNA: TGTGCCAGCAGCTTGAGGACAGGGAGCACAGATACGCAGTATTTT
J: TRBJ2-5; V: TRBV29-1; size: -; D: -; CDR3: CSVVSDRAIQETQYF; DNA: TGCAGCGTTGTGTCGGACAGAGCAATCCAAGAGACCCAGTACTTC
J: TRBJ2-5; V: TRBV6-1; size: -; D: -; CDR3: CASSEARRTLYQETQYF; DNA: TGTGCCAGCAGTGAAGCAAGACGGACTTTGTACCAAGAGACCCAGTACTTC
J: TRBJ2-7; V: TRBV7-9; size: -; D: TRBD1; CDR3: CASNRGEQYF; DNA: TGTGCCAGTAACAGGGGCGAGCAGTACTTC
J: TRBJ1-6; V: TRBV7-9; size: -; D: -; CDR3: CASSSKPGLSPLHF; DNA: TGTGCCAGCAGCTCCAAACCAGGGCTTTCACCCCTCCACTTT
J: TRBJ2-2; V: TRBV30; size: -; D: TRBD1; CDR3: CALAGTGNTGELFF; DNA: TGTGCCTTAGCCGGGACAGGGAACACCGGGGAGCTGTTTTTT
J: TRBJ1-4; V: TRBV7-6; size: -; D: TRBD1; CDR3: CASSLGYPGQGNEKLFF; DNA: TGTGCCAGCAGCTTAGGGTATCCAGGACAGGGGAATGAAAAACTGTTTTTT
J: TRBJ1-1; V: TRBV5-1; size: -; D: TRBD1; CDR3: CASSPGSGGFEAFF; DNA: TGCGCCAGCAGCCCCGGTTCAGGGGGTTTTGAAGCTTTCTTT
J: TRBJ2-2; V: TRBV18; size: -; D: -; CDR3: CASSPETAGPGELFF; DNA: TGTGCCAGCTCACCAGAGACAGCCGGCCCCGGGGAGCTGTTTTTT
J: TRBJ2-3; V: TRBV24-1; size: -; D: TRBD2; CDR3: CAIDSGGRTDTQYF; DNA: TGTGCCATCGATAGCGGGGGGCGGACAGATACGCAGTATTTT
J: TRBJ2-7; V: TRBV4-1; size: -; D: TRBD1; CDR3: CASSQDGTGQGAYEQYF; DNA: TGCGCCAGCAGCCAAGACGGAACAGGACAGGGGGCCTACGAGCAGTACTTC
J: TRBJ1-5; V: TRBV19; size: -; D: -; CDR3: CASKGQNQPQHF; DNA: TGTGCCAGTAAGGGACAAAACCAGCCCCAGCATTTT
J: TRBJ1-1; V: TRBV28; size: once; D: -; CDR3: CASSLIQRGSEAFF; DNA: TGTGCCAGCAGTTTAATTCAAAGGGGGTCTGAAGCTTTCTTT
J: TRBJ1-5; V: TRBV18; size: -; D: -; CDR3: CASSPSADGNQPQHF; DNA: TGTGCCAGCTCACCTAGCGCCGACGGCAATCAGCCCCAGCATTTT
J: TRBJ2-7; V: TRBV28; size: -; D: TRBD1; CDR3: CASRGAGQGSGEQYF; DNA: TGTGCCAGCAGGGGGGCGGGACAGGGGTCCGGAGAGCAGTACTTC
J: TRBJ1-1; V: TRBV28; size: few; D: -; CDR3: CASSRTANTEAFF; DNA: TGTGCCAGCAGCCGGACAGCCAACACTGAAGCTTTCTTT
J: TRBJ2-1; V: TRBV19; size: -; D: TRBD1; CDR3: CASNEYPGGEQFF; DNA: TGTGCCAGTAACGAGTATCCAGGGGGTGAGCAGTTCTTC
J: TRBJ1-5; V: TRBV4-3; size: -; D: TRBD1; CDR3: CASSQGTIGGSNQPQHF; DNA: TGCGCCAGCAGCCAAGGGACCATAGGGGGCAGCAATCAGCCCCAGCATTTT
J: TRBJ2-1; V: TRBV28; size: -; D: TRBD2; CDR3: CASMEAAGGEQFF; DNA: TGTGCCAGCATGGAAGCGGCGGGGGGGGAGCAGTTCTTC
J: TRBJ2-6; V: TRBV19; size: once; D: -; CDR3: CASTTHSGANVLTF; DNA: TGTGCCAGTACAACTCACTCTGGGGCCAACGTCCTGACTTTC
J: TRBJ2-3; V: TRBV2; size: -; D: TRBD2; CDR3: CASTRLAGVIADTQYF; DNA: TGTGCCAGCACGAGACTAGCGGGGGTGATCGCAGATACGCAGTATTTT
J: TRBJ1-2; V: TRBV5-6; size: -; D: -; CDR3: CASSSPFGYTF; DNA: TGTGCCAGCAGCTCCCCCTTTGGCTACACCTTC
J: TRBJ1-2; V: TRBV13; size: -; D: -; CDR3: CASSLGRGRDNYGYTF; DNA: TGTGCCAGCAGCTTAGGTCGGGGAAGGGATAACTATGGCTACACCTTC
J: TRBJ2-2; V: TRBV18; size: -; D: -; CDR3: CASSPRVSGGSSGELFF; DNA: TGTGCCAGCTCACCCCGGGTCTCCGGTGGGAGCTCCGGGGAGCTGTTTTTT
J: TRBJ2-7; V: TRBV6-5; size: -; D: -; CDR3: CASRADSYSYEQYF; DNA: TGTGCCAGCAGGGCGGACTCGTACTCCTACGAGCAGTACTTC
J: TRBJ2-3; V: TRBV4-2; size: -; D: -; CDR3: CASSQGNTDTQYF; DNA: TGTGCCAGCAGCCAAGGTAACACAGATACGCAGTATTTT
J: TRBJ2-7; V: TRBV28; size: -; D: TRBD1; CDR3: CASRRQGTYEQYF; DNA: TGTGCCAGCAGGAGACAGGGGACCTACGAGCAGTACTTC
J: TRBJ1-2; V: TRBV9; size: -; D: TRBD1; CDR3: CASTSALWTGDNSYGYTF; DNA: TGTGCCAGCACCTCAGCCCTTTGGACAGGGGATAATTCCTATGGCTACACCTTC
J: TRBJ1-6; V: TRBV19; size: -; D: -; CDR3: CASSQQQGTPLHF; DNA: TGTGCCAGTAGTCAGCAACAGGGTACACCCCTCCACTTT
J: TRBJ2-3; V: TRBV6-5; size: once; D: -; CDR3: CASSLGLAGNTDTQYF; DNA: TGTGCCAGCAGTTTAGGTCTGGCGGGGAACACAGATACGCAGTATTTT
J: TRBJ2-7; V: TRBV6-5; size: -; D: -; CDR3: CAIPRGLDKYEQYF; DNA: TGTGCCATTCCCCGGGGGTTAGATAAGTACGAGCAGTACTTC
J: TRBJ1-1; V: TRBV30; size: -; D: -; CDR3: CAWSRASTEAFF; DNA: TGTGCCTGGAGCAGGGCGAGCACTGAAGCTTTCTTT
J: TRBJ2-3; V: TRBV5-1; size: -; D: TRBD1; CDR3: CASSLATGEEVTQYF; DNA: TGCGCCAGCAGCTTGGCTACAGGGGAAGAGGTTACGCAGTATTTT
J: TRBJ1-4; V: TRBV20-1; size: -; D: -; CDR3: CSVQRPGELFF; DNA: TGCAGTGTCCAGCGACCAGGGGAACTGTTTTTT
J: TRBJ1-2; V: TRBV6-2/TRBV6-3; size: -; D: -; CDR3: CASSSTELYGYTF; DNA: TGTGCCAGCAGCAGTACAGAGCTCTATGGCTACACCTTC
J: TRBJ1-6; V: TRBV6-1; size: -; D: -; CDR3: CASSEARPFVMNSPLHF; DNA: TGTGCCAGCAGTGAAGCGCGGCCTTTCGTCATGAATTCACCCCTCCACTTT
J: TRBJ2-2; V: TRBV3-1/TRBV3-2; size: -; D: -; CDR3: CASSRGTNTGELFF; DNA: TGTGCCAGCAGCCGAGGGACGAACACCGGGGAGCTGTTTTTT
J: TRBJ2-3; V: TRBV4-2; size: -; D: -; CDR3: CASSQDLRADTQYF; DNA: TGTGCCAGCAGCCAAGATCTTCGGGCAGATACGCAGTATTTT
J: TRBJ2-5; V: TRBV21-1; size: -; D: -; CDR3: CASSKGRRGQETQYF; DNA: TGTGCCAGCAGCAAAGGAAGGAGAGGGCAGGAGACCCAGTACTTC
J: TRBJ2-1; V: TRBV4-3; size: -; D: TRBD1; CDR3: CASSQVTGLYNEQFF; DNA: TGCGCCAGCAGCCAAGTGACAGGGCTGTACAATGAGCAGTTCTTC
J: TRBJ2-5; V: TRBV7-6; size: -; D: TRBD1; CDR3: CASSFGQGGGETQYF; DNA: TGTGCCAGCAGCTTTGGACAGGGCGGAGGAGAGACCCAGTACTTC
J: TRBJ2-7; V: TRBV5-6; size: -; D: -; CDR3: CASSLGISLLSSEQYF; DNA: TGTGCCAGCAGCTTGGGAATTAGCCTACTTAGTTCCGAGCAGTACTTC